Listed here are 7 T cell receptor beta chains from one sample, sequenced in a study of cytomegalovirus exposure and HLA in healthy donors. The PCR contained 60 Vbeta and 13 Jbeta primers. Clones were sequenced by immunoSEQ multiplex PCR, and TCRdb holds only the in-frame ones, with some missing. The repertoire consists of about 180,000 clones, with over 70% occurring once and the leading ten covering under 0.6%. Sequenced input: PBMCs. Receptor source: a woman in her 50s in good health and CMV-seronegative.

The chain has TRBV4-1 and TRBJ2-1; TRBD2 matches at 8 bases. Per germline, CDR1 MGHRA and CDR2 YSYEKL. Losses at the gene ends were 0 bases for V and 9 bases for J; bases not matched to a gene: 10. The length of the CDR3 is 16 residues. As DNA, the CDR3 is TGCGCCAGCAGCCAAGACGTCGGGGGGGGTGGGGGTGAGCAGTTCTTC. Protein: CASSQDVGGGGGEQFF.

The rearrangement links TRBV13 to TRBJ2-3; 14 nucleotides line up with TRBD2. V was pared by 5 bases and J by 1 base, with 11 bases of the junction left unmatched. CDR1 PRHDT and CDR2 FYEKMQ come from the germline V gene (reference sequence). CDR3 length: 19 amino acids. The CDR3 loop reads CASSPNPGLAGVGTDTQYF. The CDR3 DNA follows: TGTGCCAGCAGCCCTAATCCGGGACTAGCGGGGGTGGGCACAGATACGCAGTATTTT.

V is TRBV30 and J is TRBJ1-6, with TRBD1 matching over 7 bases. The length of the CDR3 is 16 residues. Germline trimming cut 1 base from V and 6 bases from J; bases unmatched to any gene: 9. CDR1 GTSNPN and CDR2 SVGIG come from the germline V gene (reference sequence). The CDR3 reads CAWSALTGWINSPLHF. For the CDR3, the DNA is TGTGCCTGGAGTGCCCTGACAGGGTGGATTAATTCACCCCTCCACTTT.

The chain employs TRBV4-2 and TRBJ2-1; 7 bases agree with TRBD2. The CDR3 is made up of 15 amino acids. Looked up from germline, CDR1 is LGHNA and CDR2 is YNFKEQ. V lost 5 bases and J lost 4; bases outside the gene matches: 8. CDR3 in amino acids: CASSKGLADYNEQFF. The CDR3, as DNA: TGTGCCAGCAGCAAAGGGCTAGCGGATTACAATGAGCAGTTCTTC.

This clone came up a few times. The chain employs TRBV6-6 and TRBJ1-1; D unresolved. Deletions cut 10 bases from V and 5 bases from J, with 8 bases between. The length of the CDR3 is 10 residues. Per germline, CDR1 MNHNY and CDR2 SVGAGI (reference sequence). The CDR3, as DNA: TGTGCCACCACCGGGACTGAAGCTTTCTTT. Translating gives CATTGTEAFF.

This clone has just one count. The CDR3 region is CASSPETGRTDTQYF. The CDR3 DNA sequence: TGTGCCAGCAGCCCGGAGACAGGCCGCACAGATACGCAGTATTTT. The chain combines TRBV5-4 with TRBJ2-3; perhaps TRBD1 as D (6 bases). The CDR3 is 15 amino acids. V was clipped by 4 bases and J by 1 base, with 13 bases between them. In germline, CDR1 is SGHNT, CDR2 YYREEE (reference sequence).

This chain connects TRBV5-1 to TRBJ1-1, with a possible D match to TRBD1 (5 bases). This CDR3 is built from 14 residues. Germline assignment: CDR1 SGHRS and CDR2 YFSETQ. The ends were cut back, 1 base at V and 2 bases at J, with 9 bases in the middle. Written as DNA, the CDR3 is TGCGCCAGCAGCTTGCGCAGGGCTAACACTGAAGCTTTCTTT. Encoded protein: CASSLRRANTEAFF.